The clone carrying this T cell receptor beta chain turned up a few times. Its antigen is unknown. The entry originates in a study of T cell repertoires in cytomegalovirus infection. Whole-study context: Recently identified HLA-C-restricted and well-studied HLA-B-restricted CMV epitopes were used.

Germline CDR1 SGHNT, CDR2 YYREEE (reference sequence). The V end was cut by 0 bases, the J end by 7 bases, with 16 bases between. This CDR3 contains 16 residues. Points from the study as a whole: The response measured ex vivo was dominated by TCR beta clonotypes (HLA-C-restricted and CMV-specific).

TCRdb re-called the reads with MiXCR, one entry per CDR3 protein. The sample has roughly 990,000 distinct CDR3 sequences, around 31% seen once. This sequence joins TRBV5-4 and TRBJ2-2, with a tentative D call TRBD2 (7 bases). The sequence was obtained from a human donor in good health (CMV status not recorded). Some clones in this sample may be carry-over from other donors' samples. This material consisted of cultured CD8+ T cells from PBMCs, taken from culture after CMV antigen stimulation. The CDR3 loop reads CASSLDRGGLGGELFF. The CDR3 DNA reads TGTGCCAGCAGCTTGGATAGGGGGGGCCTTGGCGGGGAGCTGTTTTTT.